One and the same sample provided the 18 T cell receptor beta chains below, sequenced in a study of beta chain features in type 1 diabetes. Findings and limits, study-wide: Patients with Type 1 diabetes showed moderately but significantly shorter TCRB CDR3s in all four CD4+ subsets.

Their recognized antigens are unknown. Since all of the isolated RNA was reverse transcribed, expressed TCRB transcripts were what got sequenced. Sequencing used immunoSEQ multiplex PCR; TCRdb keeps in-frame clones, though not all of them. The sample records 600,000 or so clones, 9.5% to 15% being singletons. Sample: naive CD4+ T cells from blood. The receptor source for this set is a man aged 30 to 45 with type 1 diabetes.

This clone turned up a few times. The chain combines TRBV11-2 with TRBJ2-7, with no clear D. V was clipped by 4 bases and J by 3 bases, with 7 bases between them. The CDR3 is made up of 12 amino acids. Germline V gene data show CDR1 as SGHAT and CDR2 as FQNNGV. CDR3 protein: CASSSYDYEQYF. The CDR3 DNA is TGTGCCAGCAGCTCCTACGACTACGAGCAGTACTTC.

This chain uses TRBV4-3 with TRBJ2-1; possibly TRBD1 for D (5 bases). Germline V CDR1 and CDR2: LGHNA, YSLEER. The V and J ends lost 1 base and 9 bases respectively, with 13 bases between them. CDR3 length: 14 amino acids. The DNA for the CDR3 is TGCGCCAGCAGCCAAGGGGAAGGGGCTGGTGAGCAGTTCTTC. Translating gives CASSQGEGAGEQFF.

The V call is TRBV25-1, the J call TRBJ1-6, with D perhaps TRBD1 (5 bases). The germline CDR1 and CDR2 sequences are MGHDK and SYGVNS. CDR3 length: 16 residues. V was pared by 3 bases and J by 3 bases, with 12 bases between. The CDR3 is CASSDSGAYYNSPLHF. Written as DNA, the CDR3 is TGTGCCAGCAGTGATTCTGGGGCTTACTATAATTCACCCCTCCACTTT.

This clone occurred a few times. The chain has TRBV7-9 and TRBJ2-7; 12 bases align to TRBD2. V lost 5 bases, J lost 0 bases, and 11 bases stayed unmatched. Germline V gene lookup returns CDR1 SEHNR and CDR2 FQNEAQ (reference sequence). This CDR3 spans 18 amino acids. As DNA, the CDR3 is TGTGCCAGCAGCCGCGAACCTCGGACTAGCGGGGTCTCCTACGAGCAGTACTTC. As protein: CASSREPRTSGVSYEQYF.

The gene calls are TRBV9 and TRBJ2-7; D unclear. The CDR3 totals 16 residues. V was shortened by 4 bases and J by 1 base, with 18 bases between the two germline ends. CDR1 is SGDLS, CDR2 YYNGEE, per germline. The CDR3 region has the DNA TGTGCCAGCAGCCCCCGGTCTAGTAGTACTTCCTACGAGCAGTACTTC. This sequence encodes CASSPRSSSTSYEQYF. Filled out from reference TRBV9 and TRBJ2-7, the complete variable domain reads DSGVTQTPKHLITATGQRVTLRCSPRSGDLSVYWYQQSLDQGLQFLIQYYNGEERAKGNILERFSAQQFPDLHSELNLSSLELGDSALYFCASSPRSSSTSYEQYFGPGTRLTVT.

This clone was detected only a few times. The V call is TRBV4-3, the J call TRBJ2-5; D is unresolved. Germline assignment: CDR1 LGHNA and CDR2 YSLEER. Trimming took off 0 bases at V and 0 bases at J, with 17 bases between the two ends. The CDR3 length is 18 residues. The CDR3 region is CASSQDHVGRMYQETQYF. The CDR3 DNA is TGCGCCAGCAGCCAAGATCACGTCGGCCGAATGTACCAAGAGACCCAGTACTTC.

The sample holds a few counts of this clone. This chain uses TRBV6-5 with TRBJ2-2; D remains ambiguous. Looked up from germline, CDR1 is MNHEY and CDR2 is SVGAGI. V shed 0 bases and J shed 1 base, with 6 bases lying between them. The CDR3 sequence is 15 residues long. CDR3 bases: TGTGCCAGCAGTTACTCCCTGGGGAACACCGGGGAGCTGTTTTTT. Translating gives CASSYSLGNTGELFF.

The rearrangement uses TRBV27 and TRBJ2-5, with a possible D match to TRBD2 (6 bases). The CDR3 length is 9 residues. Germline V gene lookup returns CDR1 MNHEY and CDR2 SMNVEV (reference sequence). CDR3 in amino acids: CPREETQYF. CDR3 sequence (DNA): TGTCCTCGGGAGGAGACCCAGTACTTC.

This clone was detected only a few times. The chain links TRBV7-9 to TRBJ2-2; tentatively, D is TRBD1 (5 bases). Germline CDR1 SEHNR, CDR2 FQNEAQ (reference sequence). The CDR3 sequence is 15 residues long. The V end was cut by 2 bases, the J end by 1 base, with 8 bases between. CDR3 bases: TGTGCCAGCAGCTTATTTACAGGGAACACCGGGGAGCTGTTTTTT. It is translated as CASSLFTGNTGELFF.

This clone was detected only a few times. V is TRBV30 and J is TRBJ1-4; TRBD1 is a possible D gene (5 bases). In germline, CDR1 is GTSNPN, CDR2 SVGIG (reference sequence). Trimming shortened V by 1 base and J by 8 bases, and 17 bases separated the two germline ends. The CDR3 is 15 residues long. The CDR3 DNA reads TGTGCCTGGAGTGGCAAACAGGTCCCCTTGGAAAAACTGTTTTTT. This sequence encodes CAWSGKQVPLEKLFF.

To note about this clone: The sample carries other DNA sequences with the same CDR3. This chain uses TRBV9 with TRBJ1-2; no firm D call. The CDR3 extends over 12 amino acids. Between the trimmed V and J ends, which lost 0 bases and 2 bases, there was a span of 2 bases. Germline V gives CDR1 SGDLS, CDR2 YYNGEE. The CDR3 spells CASSVGNYGYTF. CDR3 bases: TGTGCCAGCAGCGTAGGGAACTATGGCTACACCTTC.

This clone has a single count. This chain joins TRBV25-1 and TRBJ2-1, with D possibly TRBD2 on 5 matching bases. Germline-derived CDR1 and CDR2 are MGHDK and SYGVNS. This CDR3 has 15 amino acids. V was trimmed by 4 bases and J by 6 bases, leaving 16 bases between them. The CDR3 nucleotides read TGTGCCAGCAGTGGGGCCGGGATCCCCTCCAATGAGCAGTTCTTC. Amino acids: CASSGAGIPSNEQFF.

This clone was detected only a few times. This chain uses TRBV30 with TRBJ1-4; no clear D gene. Trimming took off 5 bases at V and 5 bases at J, with 18 bases between the two ends. Germline CDR1 is GTSNPN and CDR2 is SVGIG (reference sequence). The CDR3 length is 15 residues. CDR3 nucleotides: TGTGCCTGGGCCGGACCCTTCATCGGGAATGAAAAACTGTTTTTT. Residues: CAWAGPFIGNEKLFF.

V and J are TRBV20-1 and TRBJ1-2; 7 nucleotides match TRBD1. There are 11 residues in the CDR3. Germline V gene data show CDR1 as DFQATT and CDR2 as SNEGSKA (reference sequence). With V trimmed by 5 bases and J by 9 bases, 6 bases remained unmatched. DNA for the CDR3: TGCAGTGCTGCCCTACAGGGGCGCTACACCTTC. Its translation is CSAALQGRYTF.

This clone appeared a few times. The chain links TRBV2 to TRBJ1-2; D perhaps matches TRBD1 (5 bases). This CDR3 contains 13 residues. The V end lost 6 bases, the J end lost 1 base, and 9 bases lay between the germline ends. Germline V CDR1 and CDR2: SNHLY, FYNNEI. CDR3 coding DNA: TGTGCCAGCAGGACTGACAGTAACTATGGCTACACCTTC. It codes for CASRTDSNYGYTF.

The rearrangement uses TRBV30 and TRBJ2-5, with D possibly being TRBD1 or TRBD2 (5 bases each). CDR1 GTSNPN and CDR2 SVGIG come from the germline V gene (reference sequence). The CDR3 extends over 13 amino acids. V was clipped by 0 bases and J by 6 bases, with 11 bases between them. As DNA, the CDR3 is TGTGCCTGGAGTGTACACGGGGCGAAGACCCAGTACTTC. Translating gives CAWSVHGAKTQYF.

A few counts support this clone. The genes are TRBV7-7 and TRBJ2-6; D not certain. The CDR3 is 17 amino acids. V dropped 1 base and J dropped 0 bases, with 10 bases sitting between them. Germline V gene sequence: CDR1 SSHAT, CDR2 FNYEAQ (reference sequence). This CDR3 is CASSLVFGNSGANVLTF. In DNA form, the CDR3 reads TGTGCCAGCAGCTTAGTATTCGGAAACTCTGGGGCCAACGTCCTGACTTTC.

The chain uses TRBV28 and TRBJ2-1; TRBD1 aligns across 7 bases. Germline CDR1 reads MDHEN; CDR2 reads SYDVKM. With V trimmed by 7 bases and J by 4 bases, 10 bases remained unmatched. The CDR3 is 15 residues long. The CDR3 DNA follows: TGTGCCAGCAAAAGCCAGGACAGGCCATACAATGAGCAGTTCTTC. It codes for CASKSQDRPYNEQFF. Filled out from reference TRBV28 and TRBJ2-1, the complete variable domain reads DVKVTQSSRYLVKRTGEKVFLECVQDMDHENMFWYRQDPGLGLRLIYFSYDVKMKEKGDIPEGYSVSREKKERFSLILESASTNQTSMYLCASKSQDRPYNEQFFGPGTRLTVL.